This is a list of T cell receptor beta chains from one sample in a study of OX40 agonist ivuxolimab in advanced cancers. Libraries were prepared by immunoSEQ multiplex PCR; TCRdb keeps only in-frame clonotypes and omits some of them. The sample lists tens of thousands of clones; about 89% were seen once. Sequencing was performed on CD4+ or CD8+ T cells sorted from blood, taken in a trial of the OX40 agonist ivuxolimab. These receptors were taken from an adult with an advanced solid tumor such as melanoma, head and neck, liver or kidney cancer. The CDR3 runs from the conserved cysteine through the conserved F or W. D genes are given only for firm matches.

v_call	j_call	d_call	cdr3_aa
TRBV5-1	TRBJ2-5	TRBD2	CASSFGLAGLQETQYF
TRBV6-1	TRBJ2-7	TRBD1	CASSAQDRGCYEQYF
TRBV4-1	TRBJ2-6	NA	CASSQEEGSGANVLTF
TRBV18	TRBJ2-2	NA	CATEGVLTGELFF
TRBV5-1	TRBJ1-1	TRBD1	CASSKQGGGTEAFF
TRBV28	TRBJ2-1	TRBD2	CASIPLAGKGNEQFF
TRBV13	TRBJ2-5	TRBD2	CASSLGTSGKETQYF
TRBV15	TRBJ1-1	NA	CATSPGVRTEAFF
TRBV15	TRBJ1-3	NA	CATSRDSLAGNTIYF
TRBV30	TRBJ2-5	TRBD1	CAWPGQGTETQYF
TRBV13	TRBJ2-7	NA	CASSTSYEQYF
TRBV14	TRBJ2-7	TRBD1	CASSQNRQGSLIYEQYF
TRBV5-1	NA	TRBD2	CASSLEASGSREQYF
TRBV28	TRBJ2-7	NA	CASSLGSRIHEQYF
TRBV6-4	TRBJ2-1	NA	CASSVSGSEENEQFF
TRBV30	TRBJ2-7	TRBD1	CAWSVGQGVGYEQYF
TRBV9	TRBJ2-7	NA	CASSTDEQRYEQYF
TRBV7-9	TRBJ2-3	NA	CASSLSRGPESTDTQYF
TRBV7-9	TRBJ1-4	NA	CASSSGSHGEKLFF
TRBV9	TRBJ2-7	TRBD2	CASSVAGGNEYEQYF
TRBV27	TRBJ2-2	NA	CASSSGGSGRTGELFF
TRBV6-5	TRBJ2-7	TRBD1	CASRVDRALSYEQYF
TRBV6-6	TRBJ1-5	TRBD1	CASSRGLDQPQHF
TRBV6-5	TRBJ2-3	NA	CASSYSREVTDTQYF
TRBV7-9	TRBJ1-1	NA	CASSHRELEAFF
TRBV5-1	TRBJ2-1	NA	CASSFSGPNNEQFF